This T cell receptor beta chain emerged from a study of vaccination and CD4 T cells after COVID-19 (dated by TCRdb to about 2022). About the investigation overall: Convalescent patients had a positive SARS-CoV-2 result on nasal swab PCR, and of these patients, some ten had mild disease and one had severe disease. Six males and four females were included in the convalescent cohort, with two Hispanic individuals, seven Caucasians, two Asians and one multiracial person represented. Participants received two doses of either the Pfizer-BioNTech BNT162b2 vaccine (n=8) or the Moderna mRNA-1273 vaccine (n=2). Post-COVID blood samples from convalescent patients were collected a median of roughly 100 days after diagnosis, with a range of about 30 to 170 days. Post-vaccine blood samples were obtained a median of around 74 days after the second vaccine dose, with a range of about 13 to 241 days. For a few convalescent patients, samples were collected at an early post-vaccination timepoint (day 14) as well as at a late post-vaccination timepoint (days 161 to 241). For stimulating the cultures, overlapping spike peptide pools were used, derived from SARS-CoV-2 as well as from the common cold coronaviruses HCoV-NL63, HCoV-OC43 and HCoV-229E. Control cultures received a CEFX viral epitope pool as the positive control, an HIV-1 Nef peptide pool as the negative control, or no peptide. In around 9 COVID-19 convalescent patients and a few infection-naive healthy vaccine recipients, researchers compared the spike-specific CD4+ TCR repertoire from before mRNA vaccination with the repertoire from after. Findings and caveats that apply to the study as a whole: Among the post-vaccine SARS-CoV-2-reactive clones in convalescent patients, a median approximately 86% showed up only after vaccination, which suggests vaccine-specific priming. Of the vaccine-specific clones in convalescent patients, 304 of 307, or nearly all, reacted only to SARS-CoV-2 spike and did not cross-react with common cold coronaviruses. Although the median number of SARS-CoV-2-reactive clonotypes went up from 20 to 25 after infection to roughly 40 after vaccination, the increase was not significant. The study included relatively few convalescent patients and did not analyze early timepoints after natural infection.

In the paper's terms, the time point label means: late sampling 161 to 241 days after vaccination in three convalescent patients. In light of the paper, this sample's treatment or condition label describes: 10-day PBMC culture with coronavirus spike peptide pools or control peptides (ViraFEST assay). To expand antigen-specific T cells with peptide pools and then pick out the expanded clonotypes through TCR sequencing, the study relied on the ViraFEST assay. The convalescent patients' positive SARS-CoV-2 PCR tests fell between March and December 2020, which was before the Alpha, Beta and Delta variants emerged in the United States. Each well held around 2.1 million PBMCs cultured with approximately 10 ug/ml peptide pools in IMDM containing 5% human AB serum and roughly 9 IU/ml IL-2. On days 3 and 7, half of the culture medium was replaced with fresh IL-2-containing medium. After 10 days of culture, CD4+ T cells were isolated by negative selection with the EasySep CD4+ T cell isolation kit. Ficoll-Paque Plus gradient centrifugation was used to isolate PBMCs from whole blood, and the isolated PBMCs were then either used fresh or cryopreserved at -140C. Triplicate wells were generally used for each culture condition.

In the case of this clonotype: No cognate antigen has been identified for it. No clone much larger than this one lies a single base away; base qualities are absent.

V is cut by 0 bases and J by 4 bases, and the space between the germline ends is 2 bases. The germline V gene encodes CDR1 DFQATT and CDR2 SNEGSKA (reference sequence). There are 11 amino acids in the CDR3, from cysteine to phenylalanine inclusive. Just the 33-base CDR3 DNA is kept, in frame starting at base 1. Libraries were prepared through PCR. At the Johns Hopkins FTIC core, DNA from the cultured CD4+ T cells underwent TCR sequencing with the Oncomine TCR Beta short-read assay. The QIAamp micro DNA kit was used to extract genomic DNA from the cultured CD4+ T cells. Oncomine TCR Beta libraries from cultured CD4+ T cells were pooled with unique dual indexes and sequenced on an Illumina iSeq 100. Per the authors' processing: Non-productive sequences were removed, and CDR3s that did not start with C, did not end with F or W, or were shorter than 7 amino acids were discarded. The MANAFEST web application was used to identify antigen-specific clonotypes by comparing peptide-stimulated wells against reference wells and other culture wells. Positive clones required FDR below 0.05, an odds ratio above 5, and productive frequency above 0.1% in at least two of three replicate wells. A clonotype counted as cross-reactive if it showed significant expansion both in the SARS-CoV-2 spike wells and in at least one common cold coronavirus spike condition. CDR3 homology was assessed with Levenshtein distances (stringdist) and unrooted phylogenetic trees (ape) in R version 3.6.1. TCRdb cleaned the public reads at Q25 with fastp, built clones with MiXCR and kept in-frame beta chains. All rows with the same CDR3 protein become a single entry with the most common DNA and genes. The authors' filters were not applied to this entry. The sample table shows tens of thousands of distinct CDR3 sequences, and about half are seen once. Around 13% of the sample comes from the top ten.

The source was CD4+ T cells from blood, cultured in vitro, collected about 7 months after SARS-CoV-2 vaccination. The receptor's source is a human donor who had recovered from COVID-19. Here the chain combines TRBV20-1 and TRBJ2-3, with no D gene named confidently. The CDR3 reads CSARDADTQYF. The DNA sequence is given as TGCAGTGCTAGAGACGCAGATACGCAGTATTTT.